These T cell receptor beta chains were read from a single sample in a study of OX40 agonist ivuxolimab in advanced cancers. Measured with immunoSEQ multiplex PCR; TCRdb has only the in-frame clones, and not every one. The top ten clones hold 2.8% of a sample with roughly 58,000 clones, around four fifths of them seen once. The starting material was CD4+ or CD8+ T cells sorted from blood, obtained in a trial of the OX40 agonist ivuxolimab. Source of these receptors: an adult with an advanced solid tumor such as melanoma, head and neck, liver or kidney cancer. CDR3s include the opening cysteine and the closing phenylalanine or tryptophan. A D gene is named only where the DNA matches it firmly. Size values are once, few and many counts, or a class for expanded clones, and some rows have none.

cdr3_length: 15; v_call: TRBV11-3; j_call: TRBJ1-1; clone_size: .; d_call: .; cdr3_nt: TGTGCCAGCAGCCCTATCCGGGACAAGAACACTGAAGCTTTCTTT; cdr3_aa: CASSPIRDKNTEAFF
cdr3_length: 16; v_call: TRBV23-1; j_call: TRBJ2-5; clone_size: .; d_call: TRBD1; cdr3_nt: TGCGCCAGGGGGTCAAACCGGGACAGGGGGCGAGAGACCCAGTACTTC; cdr3_aa: CARGSNRDRGRETQYF
cdr3_length: 15; v_call: TRBV6-5; j_call: TRBJ1-2; clone_size: .; d_call: .; cdr3_nt: TGTGCCAGCAGTTCCCTTTTGCCGGGCCTCTATGGCTACACCTTC; cdr3_aa: CASSSLLPGLYGYTF
cdr3_length: 14; v_call: TRBV7-2; j_call: TRBJ2-2; clone_size: .; d_call: TRBD1; cdr3_nt: TGTGCCAGCAGCCGGACAGGCAACACCGGGGAGCTGTTTTTT; cdr3_aa: CASSRTGNTGELFF
cdr3_length: 13; v_call: TRBV2; j_call: TRBJ1-2; clone_size: .; d_call: .; cdr3_nt: TGTGCCAGCAGTGCCAGACAGTTCTATGGCTACACCTTC; cdr3_aa: CASSARQFYGYTF
cdr3_length: 14; v_call: TRBV27; j_call: TRBJ2-7; clone_size: .; d_call: TRBD1; cdr3_nt: TGTGCCAGCAGTTTGGGACAGGGGCCCTACGAGCAGTACTTC; cdr3_aa: CASSLGQGPYEQYF
cdr3_length: 15; v_call: TRBV5-1; j_call: TRBJ1-4; clone_size: .; d_call: .; cdr3_nt: TGCGCCAGCAGCTTGGTTGGGGCGGGGGATGAAAAACTGTTTTTT; cdr3_aa: CASSLVGAGDEKLFF
cdr3_length: 11; v_call: TRBV6-1; j_call: TRBJ1-1; clone_size: .; d_call: .; cdr3_nt: TGTGCCAGCGAGGACAGAACTGAAGCTTTCTTT; cdr3_aa: CASEDRTEAFF
cdr3_length: 15; v_call: TRBV9; j_call: TRBJ2-5; clone_size: once; d_call: TRBD2; cdr3_nt: TGTGCCAGCAGCCCCTCTAGCGGGACCCAAGAGACCCAGTACTTC; cdr3_aa: CASSPSSGTQETQYF
cdr3_length: 16; v_call: TRBV2; j_call: TRBJ1-4; clone_size: .; d_call: TRBD1; cdr3_nt: TGTGCCAGCACGGACAGGGTGGTGGTAACTAATGAAAAACTGTTTTTT; cdr3_aa: CASTDRVVVTNEKLFF
cdr3_length: 14; v_call: TRBV4-1; j_call: TRBJ1-2; clone_size: .; d_call: .; cdr3_nt: TGCGCCAGCAGCCAAGCTGAGGTAGAGTATGGCTACACCTTC; cdr3_aa: CASSQAEVEYGYTF
cdr3_length: 18; v_call: TRBV11-3; j_call: TRBJ1-1; clone_size: .; d_call: .; cdr3_nt: TGTGCCAGCAGCTTAGATAGCATGGAAAAACAGGGGAACACTGAAGCTTTCTTT; cdr3_aa: CASSLDSMEKQGNTEAFF
cdr3_length: 15; v_call: TRBV2; j_call: TRBJ1-2; clone_size: .; d_call: TRBD1; cdr3_nt: TGTGCCAGCAGTCCCCGGCCAGGGGGCTTGGGTGGCTACACCTTC; cdr3_aa: CASSPRPGGLGGYTF
cdr3_length: 11; v_call: TRBV29-1; j_call: TRBJ2-1; clone_size: .; d_call: .; cdr3_nt: TGCAGCGTCGCCCTATGGAATGAGCAGTTCTTC; cdr3_aa: CSVALWNEQFF
cdr3_length: 16; v_call: TRBV7-2; j_call: TRBJ2-7; clone_size: .; d_call: TRBD2; cdr3_nt: TGTGCCAGCAGCTTAAGACCCGGGACTAGACCTAGCGAGCAGTACTTC; cdr3_aa: CASSLRPGTRPSEQYF
cdr3_length: 16; v_call: TRBV7-9; j_call: TRBJ2-7; clone_size: .; d_call: TRBD2; cdr3_nt: TGTGCCAGCAGCTACCCCGGGGCGGGGGGACACTACGAGCAGTACTTC; cdr3_aa: CASSYPGAGGHYEQYF
cdr3_length: 16; v_call: TRBV18; j_call: TRBJ2-7; clone_size: .; d_call: .; cdr3_nt: TGTGCCAGCTCACCCACCTCCCAACTCACCTCCTACGAGCAGTACTTC; cdr3_aa: CASSPTSQLTSYEQYF
cdr3_length: 15; v_call: TRBV27; j_call: TRBJ2-5; clone_size: once; d_call: TRBD2; cdr3_nt: TGTGCCAGCAGTAGAAATAGCGGGAGCGATAAGACCCAGTACTTC; cdr3_aa: CASSRNSGSDKTQYF